The text below deals with one T cell receptor beta chain. The antigen is not known. These data originate in a study of early stage breast cancer tumors. Study-level findings and limits: Commonly generated sequences made up most enriched TCRB sequences shared between patients.

This table comes from immunoSEQ multiplex PCR, and its TCRdb copy is limited to in-frame clones, with some not included. The table has about 9,700 clones, under 80% seen once; the top ten hold approximately 8.8%. Trimming shortened V by 1 base and J by 4 bases, and 10 bases separated the two germline ends. Germline V CDR1 and CDR2: SNHLY, FYNNEI. This CDR3 is built from 15 residues. The source is a person between 35 and 49 years old with breast cancer. Sequencing was carried out using normal breast tissue next to the tumor. V and J are TRBV2 and TRBJ2-2; TRBD2 is a possible D gene (5 bases). This CDR3 reads CASSEEGGLTGELFF. CDR3 DNA sequence: TGTGCCAGCAGTGAAGAGGGCGGACTCACCGGGGAGCTGTTTTTT.